These 18 T cell receptor beta chains were sequenced from one sample in a study of glioma-infiltrating T cells. TCR alpha and beta CDR3 regions were amplified from RNA using iRepertoire nested multiplex PCR. A single record per CDR3 protein comes from TCRdb applying MiXCR to the multiplex PCR reads. Of fewer than 500,000 distinct CDR3 sequences in the sample, 35% to 45% were seen once. Sequences were obtained from glioma tissue, nonneoplastic brain tissue, or PBMCs (not recorded which). These receptors all come from a human donor with low-grade glioma or glioblastoma, undergoing nonglioma brain surgery, or in good health (not recorded which).

The chain employs TRBV7-9 and TRBJ1-2; D not resolved. The CDR3 runs to 13 residues. V lost 5 bases and J lost 5, with 12 bases in between. Germline-derived CDR1 and CDR2 are SEHNR and FQNEAQ (reference sequence). In DNA, the CDR3 is TGTGCCAGCAGCGTGGACCCGGGGTATGGCTACACCTTC. Translation gives CASSVDPGYGYTF. The variable domain in full, completed from reference TRBV7-9 and TRBJ1-2, reads DTGVSQNPRHKITKRGQNVTFRCDPISEHNRLYWYRQTLGQGPEFLTYFQNEAQLEKSRLLSDRFSAERPKGSFSTLEIQRTEQGDSAMYLCASSVDPGYGYTFGSGTRLTVV.

On this clonotype itself: The junction does not match germline at one end; this may be a read error. The CDR3, as DNA: TGTGCCACCAGCAGAGATCCCGGACAGGGGGAGACCAAGTACTTC. Translating gives CATSRDPGQGETKYF. This chain links TRBV15 with TRBJ2-5; 10 bases line up with TRBD1. CDR1 is LNHNV, CDR2 YYDKDF, per germline (reference sequence). There are 15 residues in the CDR3.

This clonotype was recorded many times. The V gene is TRBV27, the J gene TRBJ2-1; 8 bases match TRBD2. J was trimmed by 2 bases and V by 2 bases; bases with no gene match: 8. The CDR3 totals 17 residues. Germline-derived CDR1 and CDR2 are MNHEY and SMNVEV (reference sequence). The CDR3 is CASSLISPGGPYNEQFF. In DNA form, the CDR3 reads TGTGCCAGCAGTTTAATTTCCCCGGGAGGGCCCTACAATGAGCAGTTCTTC.

This clonotype was observed many times. The chain links TRBV6-2 or TRBV6-3 to TRBJ2-3; D remains ambiguous. This CDR3 region has 14 residues. V was cut by 8 bases and J by 4 bases, with 16 bases left in between. The germline CDR1 and CDR2 sequences are MNHEY and SVGEGT. CDR3 loop: CASRPTAPSDTQYF. The CDR3 nucleotides read TGTGCCAGCCGGCCCACCGCACCTTCAGATACGCAGTATTTT.

The chain has TRBV28 and TRBJ2-2; unclear D gene. The length of the CDR3 is 16 residues. Germline lookup yields CDR1 MDHEN and CDR2 SYDVKM. The germline V and J ends were trimmed by 6 bases and 1 base, with 15 bases remaining between them. The CDR3 bases are TGTGCCAGCAGATTTGTTGGGAACCTGAACACCGGGGAGCTGTTTTTT. Its translation is CASRFVGNLNTGELFF.

Remarks on this clonotype: The missing conserved phenylalanine or tryptophan at the end of this CDR3 makes a read error likely. The gene calls are TRBV6-2 or TRBV6-3 and TRBJ2-3; D is possibly TRBD2 (5 bases). The germline gives CDR1 MNHEY, CDR2 SVGEGT. CDR3 length: 18 residues. The V end was cut by 0 bases, the J end by 4 bases, with 20 bases between. Written as DNA, the CDR3 is TGTGCCAGCAGTTACTCCTCGGGTGAAGGCCCTAGCCCAGATACGCAGTATTAT. This gives the protein CASSYSSGEGPSPDTQYY.

This clonotype showed up just once. This chain's CDR3 is CASSWPSNEQYF. The CDR3 DNA follows: TGTGCCAGCAGCTGGCCTAGTAACGAGCAGTACTTC. J is TRBJ2-7 and V is TRBV7-2; D not resolved. The germline V gene has CDR1 SGHTA and CDR2 FQGNSA. V lost 4 bases to trimming and J lost 5 bases, with 9 bases between them. The CDR3 has 12 amino acids. Supplemented by reference TRBV7-2 and TRBJ2-7, the full variable domain reads GAGVSQSPSNKVTEKGKDVELRCDPISGHTALYWYRQSLGQGLEFLIYFQGNSAPDKSGLPSDRFSAERTGGSVSTLTIQRTQQEDSAVYLCASSWPSNEQYFGPGTRLTVT.

A note on this clonotype: An end of the junction does not agree with germline; a read error may underlie this. The chain recombines TRBV20-1 with TRBJ2-1; D not resolved. This CDR3 has 14 residues. Germline CDR1 reads DFQATT; CDR2 reads SNEGSKA (reference sequence). The CDR3 loop reads CSARGFEIYDEQFF. CDR3 DNA: TGCAGTGCTAGAGGCTTCGAAATCTACGATGAGCAGTTCTTC.

The CDR3 sequence is CASSQDDTSGANVLTF. The CDR3, as DNA: TGCGCCAGCAGCCAAGACGACACCTCTGGGGCCAACGTCCTGACTTTC. The chain employs TRBV4-3 and TRBJ2-6, with D uncertain. Germline CDR1 and CDR2: LGHNA and YSLEER. Trimming removed 0 bases at V and 0 bases at J, with 6 bases between. The CDR3 sequence is 16 residues long.

As concerns this clonotype: Here the CDR3 omits its conserved ending phenylalanine or tryptophan, so a read error is the likely source. This chain uses TRBV27 with TRBJ2-7; D might be TRBD2 (6 bases). Germline V gene lookup returns CDR1 MNHEY and CDR2 SMNVEV (reference sequence). V lost 4 bases and J 2 bases, leaving 15 bases between the germline ends. This CDR3 is built from 15 residues. CDR3 protein: CASSSTSTTPYEQYL. The CDR3 coding sequence is TGTGCCAGCAGTTCTACTAGCACCACGCCCTACGAGCAGTACCTC.

This clonotype has a count of ten or more. The gene calls are TRBV6-1 and TRBJ2-1, with TRBD1 matching 9 bases. CDR3 length equals 14 residues. Germline V gene sequence: CDR1 MNHNS, CDR2 SASEGT. The trim removed 7 bases at V and 6 bases at J, leaving 7 bases unmatched. CDR3 coding DNA: TGTGCCAGCATCCTAAACAGGGGGCTCAATGAGCAGTTCTTC. Translation gives CASILNRGLNEQFF.

The chain carries TRBV20-1 and TRBJ2-5; D remains unclear. This CDR3 has 12 amino acids. V was trimmed by 4 bases and J by 8 bases, leaving 14 bases between them. Germline assignment: CDR1 DFQATT and CDR2 SNEGSKA (reference sequence). CDR3 sequence (DNA): TGCAGTGCTATCGGCGTAATTTCTACCCAGTACTTC. It specifies CSAIGVISTQYF.

The chain has TRBV6-1 and TRBJ2-7; D may be TRBD2 (5 bases). The V end lost 5 bases, the J end lost 2 bases, and 16 bases lay between the germline ends. Per the germline V gene, CDR1 is MNHNS and CDR2 is SASEGT. The CDR3 spans 15 residues. In DNA, the CDR3 is TGTGCCAGCAGTCCATACATGGGAGACCCCTACGAGCAGTACTTC. It codes for CASSPYMGDPYEQYF.

About this clonotype itself: The conserved phenylalanine or tryptophan is not found at the CDR3 terminus, so this likely reflects a read error. The rearrangement uses TRBV7-6 and TRBJ2-3, with D perhaps given as TRBD1 or TRBD2 (5 bases each). CDR1 and CDR2 (germline): SGHVS, FNYEAQ. The CDR3 totals 16 residues. Trimming shortened V by 5 bases and J by 0 bases, and 15 bases separated the two germline ends. Written as DNA, the CDR3 is TGTGCCAGCAGCCATCCCCTGAGGGACAGCACAGATACGCAGTATATT. Its protein product is CASSHPLRDSTDTQYI.

This clonotype was observed at least ten times. The chain carries TRBV20-1 and TRBJ2-7; no clear D gene. Germline loops: CDR1 DFQATT, CDR2 SNEGSKA (reference sequence). V dropped 0 bases and J dropped 2 bases, with 11 bases sitting between them. This CDR3 contains 14 residues. The CDR3 region has the DNA TGCAGTGCTAGAGATCGGCGGTACCCCTACGAGCAGTACTTC. Its protein is CSARDRRYPYEQYF.

This sequence joins TRBV7-2 and TRBJ1-1, with 7 bases fitting TRBD1. The CDR3 runs to 15 residues. Looked up from germline, CDR1 is SGHTA and CDR2 is FQGNSA. Trimming removed 5 bases from V and 5 bases from J; junction bases left unmatched: 11. The CDR3 DNA reads TGTGCCAGCAGCCCGTACGGGCAGGGACAGACTGAAGCTTTCTTT. Amino acid sequence: CASSPYGQGQTEAFF.

The chain combines TRBV7-2 with TRBJ2-1; the D is unclear. The germline CDR1 and CDR2 sequences are SGHTA and FQGNSA. This CDR3 is built from 15 residues. V was clipped by 3 bases and J by 0 bases, with 9 bases between them. The CDR3 protein is CASSFSWGSYNEQFF. In DNA, the CDR3 is TGTGCCAGCAGCTTTTCCTGGGGCTCCTACAATGAGCAGTTCTTC.

As regards this clonotype: Being one base from a much bigger clone, this may be a read error. The chain couples TRBV6-1 to TRBJ2-7, with D unresolved. V dropped 7 bases and J dropped 2 bases, with 21 bases sitting between them. This CDR3 contains 16 residues. Per germline, CDR1 MNHNS and CDR2 SASEGT. The CDR3 DNA reads as TGTGCCAGCACACCGGGCTATCTAGTGGCCACCTACGAGCAGTACTTC. It codes for CASTPGYLVATYEQYF.